The 27 T cell receptor beta chains reported below all come from one sample, sequenced in a study of T cells in Graves' hyperthyroidism and ophthalmopathy. From RNA transcripts, TCR beta CDR3 regions were amplified. During a first-round RT-PCR of the TCR CDR3, the HTBI primer set was used. One entry per CDR3 protein, called by TCRdb with MiXCR from the multiplex PCR reads. The sample gives 370,000 or so distinct CDR3 sequences, 15% to 19% of which show up once; around a quarter is in the top ten. The sequenced sample was blood. The receptors come from a woman younger than 30 with Graves' hyperthyroidism that later progressed to Graves' ophthalmopathy.

The table lists this clonotype with a few counts. This chain uses TRBV25-1 with TRBJ2-1, with 8 bases that match TRBD2. J was trimmed by 4 bases and V by 2 bases; bases with no gene match: 7. Per the germline V gene, CDR1 is MGHDK and CDR2 is SYGVNS. CDR3 length: 16 residues. The CDR3, as DNA: TGTGCCAGCAGTGAAAGGACTAGCATGATTTACAATGAGCAGTTCTTC. It yields the protein CASSERTSMIYNEQFF. Full variable domain (remainder filled in from reference TRBV25-1 and TRBJ2-1): EADIYQTPRYLVIGTGKKITLECSQTMGHDKMYWYQQDPGMELHLIHYSYGVNSTEKGDLSSESTVSRIRTEHFPLTLESARPSHTSQYLCASSERTSMIYNEQFFGPGTRLTVL.

This clonotype came up many times. V is TRBV28 and J is TRBJ2-7; possibly TRBD2 for D (5 bases). The V end was cut by 3 bases, the J end by 1 base, with 16 bases between. From germline, CDR1 is MDHEN and CDR2 SYDVKM. There are 16 residues in the CDR3. The CDR3 DNA reads as TGTGCCAGCAGTTTGGAGTCCGGACTCCCGTCCTACGAGCAGTACTTC. The encoded protein is CASSLESGLPSYEQYF.

This clonotype was picked up a small number of times. The CDR3: CASSSDLDTQYF. The CDR3, as DNA: TGTGCCAGCAGTTCCGACTTAGATACGCAGTATTTT. The chain couples TRBV12-3 or TRBV12-4 to TRBJ2-3, with D unclear. CDR3 length: 12 amino acids. Trimming removed 4 bases from V and 5 bases from J, with 7 bases in between.

The chain recombines TRBV10-3 with TRBJ2-1, with 9 nucleotides matching TRBD2. The J segment lost 2 bases and the V segment lost 10 bases, leaving 9 bases of the junction unmatched. The germline V gene encodes CDR1 ENHRY and CDR2 SYGVKD. This CDR3 region has 15 residues. CDR3 in amino acids: CATRLAGTTYNEQFF. CDR3 nucleotides: TGTGCCACCCGTCTAGCGGGGACCACCTACAATGAGCAGTTCTTC.

This rearrangement joins TRBV19 to TRBJ2-3, with 8 bases aligning to TRBD2. The CDR3 runs 14 residues. Germline loops: CDR1 LNHDA, CDR2 SQIVND (reference sequence). Trimming took 4 bases from V and 8 from J; bases not matched to a gene: 8. CDR3 in DNA: TGTGCCAGTAGTAAAGCGGGAGACACCGGTACGCAGTATTTT. Its translation: CASSKAGDTGTQYF.

This clonotype was detected ten times or more. The V gene is TRBV7-9, the J gene TRBJ1-5, with a weak D call TRBD1 (6 bases). This CDR3 has 17 residues. Trimming took off 4 bases at V and 0 bases at J, with 16 bases between the two ends. Germline V gene lookup returns CDR1 SEHNR and CDR2 FQNEAQ (reference sequence). The CDR3 DNA reads as TGTGCCAGCAGCTCCTACAGCGCGACAGGTAGCAATCAGCCCCAGCATTTT. It is translated as CASSSYSATGSNQPQHF. The entire variable domain, with the rest obtained from reference TRBV7-9 and TRBJ1-5, is as follows: DTGVSQNPRHKITKRGQNVTFRCDPISEHNRLYWYRQTLGQGPEFLTYFQNEAQLEKSRLLSDRFSAERPKGSFSTLEIQRTEQGDSAMYLCASSSYSATGSNQPQHFGDGTRLSIL.

This clonotype came up many times. The rearrangement uses TRBV7-9 and TRBJ2-3; D unresolved. The V and J ends lost 6 bases and 1 base respectively, with 11 bases between them. The CDR3 totals 14 residues. Germline CDR1 SEHNR, CDR2 FQNEAQ (reference sequence). CDR3 residues: CASSGVPRTDTQYF. The CDR3 DNA reads TGTGCCAGCAGTGGAGTCCCCCGCACAGATACGCAGTATTTT. Together with reference TRBV7-9 and TRBJ2-3, the CDR3 gives the full variable domain: DTGVSQNPRHKITKRGQNVTFRCDPISEHNRLYWYRQTLGQGPEFLTYFQNEAQLEKSRLLSDRFSAERPKGSFSTLEIQRTEQGDSAMYLCASSGVPRTDTQYFGPGTRLTVL.

In its sample, this clonotype was seen many times. The chain recombines TRBV7-9 with TRBJ2-7; 7 nucleotides agree with TRBD1. This CDR3 has 16 residues. Germline V gene data show CDR1 as SEHNR and CDR2 as FQNEAQ (reference sequence). Germline trimming cut 4 bases from V and 5 bases from J; bases unmatched to any gene: 14. CDR3 nucleotide sequence: TGTGCCAGCAGCTCCCAGGGGACAGCCCGAAGGAACGAGCAGTACTTC. Encoded protein: CASSSQGTARRNEQYF.

Ten or more counts support this clonotype. The chain uses TRBV6-2 or TRBV6-3 and TRBJ2-1; TRBD2 agrees at 11 bases. The CDR3 consists of 16 residues. Germline V gene sequence: CDR1 MNHEY, CDR2 SVGEGT. J gave up 8 bases and V 8 bases, and 14 bases lay outside the gene matches. The CDR3: CASSFSGRVAMDEQFF. The CDR3 coding sequence is TGTGCCAGCTCCTTTAGCGGGAGGGTGGCAATGGATGAGCAGTTCTTC.

This clonotype has at least ten counts. The chain joins TRBV28 to TRBJ2-5; D not certain. The CDR3 is 12 amino acids. Germline V gene lookup returns CDR1 MDHEN and CDR2 SYDVKM. V was cut by 5 bases and J by 1 base, with 5 bases left in between. The CDR3 here is CASSRGQETQYF. CDR3 nucleotides: TGTGCCAGCAGTCGAGGCCAAGAGACCCAGTACTTC. Together with reference TRBV28 and TRBJ2-5, the CDR3 gives the full variable domain: DVKVTQSSRYLVKRTGEKVFLECVQDMDHENMFWYRQDPGLGLRLIYFSYDVKMKEKGDIPEGYSVSREKKERFSLILESASTNQTSMYLCASSRGQETQYFGPGTRLLVL.

This clonotype was found many times. The J gene is TRBJ2-5, the V gene TRBV20-1, with 7 positions matching TRBD1. CDR1 DFQATT and CDR2 SNEGSKA come from the germline V gene (reference sequence). This CDR3 has 12 amino acids. Trimming took 3 bases from V and 3 from J; bases not matched to a gene: 1. CDR3 amino acids: CSARTGKETQYF. DNA of the CDR3: TGCAGTGCTAGGACAGGGAAAGAGACCCAGTACTTC.

The gene calls are TRBV5-1 and TRBJ2-1, with 13 bases matching TRBD2. This CDR3 region has 16 residues. Losses at the gene ends were 0 bases for V and 7 bases for J; bases not matched to a gene: 4. The germline V gene encodes CDR1 SGHRS and CDR2 YFSETQ. CDR3 nucleotide sequence: TGCGCCAGCAGCTTGGTACAGACTAGCGGGAGGAATGAGCAGTTCTTC. This codes for CASSLVQTSGRNEQFF.

This clonotype has a count of ten or more. The chain carries TRBV20-1 and TRBJ1-5; D remains unclear. This CDR3 has 13 amino acids. Trimming removed 1 base at V and 4 bases at J, with 8 bases between. The germline CDR1 and CDR2 sequences are DFQATT and SNEGSKA (reference sequence). The CDR3 loop reads CSARGRVNQPQHF. The CDR3 nucleotides are TGCAGTGCTAGAGGCCGGGTAAATCAGCCCCAGCATTTT.

This clonotype has only a few counts. The CDR3 loop reads CASSYDKYTDTQYF. The CDR3, as DNA: TGTGCCAGCAGTTACGACAAATACACAGATACGCAGTATTTT. V gene TRBV6-5 combines with J gene TRBJ2-3; no firm D call. The CDR3 is 14 amino acids. The V gene's germline CDR1 is MNHEY and CDR2 SVGAGI. V was pared by 2 bases and J by 2 bases, with 8 bases between.

This clonotype came up many times. The rearrangement uses TRBV30 and TRBJ1-4, with 7 positions matching TRBD1. This CDR3 has 14 amino acids. Germline V gene lookup returns CDR1 GTSNPN and CDR2 SVGIG (reference sequence). V was clipped by 2 bases and J by 4 bases; unmatched bases: 4. For the CDR3, the DNA is TGTGCCTGGAGTCGGGACAGCAATAATGAAAAACTGTTTTTT. This codes for CAWSRDSNNEKLFF.

V usage is TRBV9 and J usage is TRBJ1-1, with 7 bases that match TRBD1. The junction had 7 bases not matched to a gene; V was cut back by 0 bases and J by 5 bases. CDR3 length equals 15 residues. Germline CDR1 is SGDLS and CDR2 is YYNGEE. The CDR3 nucleotides are TGTGCCAGCAGCGTAGACCTCGCAGGGGGAACTGAAGCTTTCTTT. Protein product: CASSVDLAGGTEAFF.

This clonotype was detected only a few times. This may come from a read error, since a much larger clone is one base off. V is TRBV11-3 and J is TRBJ2-1; D is unclear. Germline CDR1 is SGHNT and CDR2 is YENEEA. CDR3 length: 15 amino acids. The CDR3 DNA sequence: TGTGCCAGCAGCTTAGGACACTTCTCCTCCAATGAGCAGTTCTTC. It encodes CASSLGHFSSNEQFF.

Ten or more counts support this clonotype. This chain uses TRBV20-1 with TRBJ2-5; D unresolved. The CDR3 totals 14 residues. Trimming shortened V by 5 bases and J by 1 base, and 14 bases separated the two germline ends. Germline CDR1 reads DFQATT; CDR2 reads SNEGSKA (reference sequence). The CDR3 DNA reads TGCAGTGCTTATCCCCAGCGTGTCCAAGAGACCCAGTACTTC. This gives the protein CSAYPQRVQETQYF.

This clonotype occurred many times. This chain connects TRBV12-3 or TRBV12-4 to TRBJ2-1, with TRBD2 matching over 10 bases. The V and J ends lost 7 bases and 5 bases, in that order; junction bases with no gene match: 5. The CDR3 is made up of 14 amino acids. This chain's CDR3 is CASNPSGSHNEQFF. In DNA form, the CDR3 reads TGTGCCAGCAACCCTAGCGGGAGTCACAATGAGCAGTTCTTC.

The table lists this clonotype with many counts. The chain carries TRBV2 and TRBJ2-1, with TRBD2 matching 8 bases. Germline V gene data show CDR1 as SNHLY and CDR2 as FYNNEI. V was pared by 3 bases and J by 8 bases, with 9 bases of the junction left unmatched. The CDR3 is made up of 15 amino acids. The CDR3, as DNA: TGTGCCAGCAGTGAGAGGGGACTAGAGGGAGATGAGCAGTTCTTC. The encoded protein is CASSERGLEGDEQFF.

This clonotype was observed a few times. The chain combines TRBV4-3 with TRBJ2-1; 8 bases agree with TRBD2. Germline values: CDR1 LGHNA, CDR2 YSLEER. There are 16 residues in the CDR3. The junction had 11 bases not matched to a gene; V was cut back by 3 bases and J by 7 bases. The CDR3 here is CASSQADAGGENEQFF. In DNA, the CDR3 is TGCGCCAGCAGCCAGGCGGACGCCGGGGGGGAGAATGAGCAGTTCTTC.

The chain has TRBV28 and TRBJ2-7; the match to TRBD2 covers 13 bases. The V and J ends lost 4 bases and 5 bases, in that order; junction bases with no gene match: 2. CDR1 is MDHEN, CDR2 SYDVKM, per germline. The CDR3 has 14 residues. CDR3 DNA sequence: TGTGCCAGCAGTTCGGGGACTAGCGGGAACGAGCAGTACTTC. This sequence encodes CASSSGTSGNEQYF.

This clonotype was counted many times. V is TRBV28 and J is TRBJ2-3; maybe TRBD1 (6 bases). Trimming stripped 8 bases from V and 4 bases from J, with 16 bases between. CDR3 size: 14 residues. Germline V CDR1 and CDR2: MDHEN, SYDVKM. The CDR3 sequence: CASGITGIPDTQYF. The CDR3 DNA sequence: TGTGCCAGCGGAATTACAGGGATTCCAGATACGCAGTATTTT.

The table lists this clonotype with a few counts. V and J are TRBV9 and TRBJ2-7; no clear D. V lost 0 bases and J lost 5, with 6 bases in between. Looked up from germline, CDR1 is SGDLS and CDR2 is YYNGEE. The CDR3 has 12 amino acids. The CDR3 DNA is TGTGCCAGCAGCGTAGGAAACGACGAGCAGTACTTC. This sequence encodes CASSVGNDEQYF.

This clonotype was detected only a few times. The gene calls are TRBV27 and TRBJ1-1; 7 bases align to TRBD1. The V gene end was trimmed by 8 bases and the J gene end by 3 bases; junction bases not matched to a gene: 9. The germline gives CDR1 MNHEY, CDR2 SMNVEV (reference sequence). This CDR3 region has 14 residues. CDR3 in amino acids: CASAQGGSHTEAFF. In nucleotides, the CDR3 is TGTGCCAGCGCCCAGGGGGGCAGCCACACTGAAGCTTTCTTT.

V is TRBV6-1 and J is TRBJ2-1, with D tentatively TRBD2 (8 bases). The CDR3 consists of 16 residues. Germline-derived CDR1 and CDR2 are MNHNS and SASEGT. Trimming removed 7 bases at V and 2 bases at J, with 18 bases between. The CDR3 reads CASNRGGTVPYNEQFF. CDR3 sequence (DNA): TGTGCCAGCAATCGGGGGGGGACAGTGCCCTACAATGAGCAGTTCTTC.

This chain joins TRBV13 and TRBJ2-7; possible D gene TRBD2, 5 bases. V gave up 10 bases and J gave up 2 bases, with 21 bases separating them. The length of the CDR3 is 15 residues. Germline V gives CDR1 PRHDT, CDR2 FYEKMQ (reference sequence). Here the CDR3 reads CAISENSQRPYEQYF. For the CDR3, the DNA is TGTGCCATCAGTGAGAATTCCCAGCGGCCCTACGAGCAGTACTTC.